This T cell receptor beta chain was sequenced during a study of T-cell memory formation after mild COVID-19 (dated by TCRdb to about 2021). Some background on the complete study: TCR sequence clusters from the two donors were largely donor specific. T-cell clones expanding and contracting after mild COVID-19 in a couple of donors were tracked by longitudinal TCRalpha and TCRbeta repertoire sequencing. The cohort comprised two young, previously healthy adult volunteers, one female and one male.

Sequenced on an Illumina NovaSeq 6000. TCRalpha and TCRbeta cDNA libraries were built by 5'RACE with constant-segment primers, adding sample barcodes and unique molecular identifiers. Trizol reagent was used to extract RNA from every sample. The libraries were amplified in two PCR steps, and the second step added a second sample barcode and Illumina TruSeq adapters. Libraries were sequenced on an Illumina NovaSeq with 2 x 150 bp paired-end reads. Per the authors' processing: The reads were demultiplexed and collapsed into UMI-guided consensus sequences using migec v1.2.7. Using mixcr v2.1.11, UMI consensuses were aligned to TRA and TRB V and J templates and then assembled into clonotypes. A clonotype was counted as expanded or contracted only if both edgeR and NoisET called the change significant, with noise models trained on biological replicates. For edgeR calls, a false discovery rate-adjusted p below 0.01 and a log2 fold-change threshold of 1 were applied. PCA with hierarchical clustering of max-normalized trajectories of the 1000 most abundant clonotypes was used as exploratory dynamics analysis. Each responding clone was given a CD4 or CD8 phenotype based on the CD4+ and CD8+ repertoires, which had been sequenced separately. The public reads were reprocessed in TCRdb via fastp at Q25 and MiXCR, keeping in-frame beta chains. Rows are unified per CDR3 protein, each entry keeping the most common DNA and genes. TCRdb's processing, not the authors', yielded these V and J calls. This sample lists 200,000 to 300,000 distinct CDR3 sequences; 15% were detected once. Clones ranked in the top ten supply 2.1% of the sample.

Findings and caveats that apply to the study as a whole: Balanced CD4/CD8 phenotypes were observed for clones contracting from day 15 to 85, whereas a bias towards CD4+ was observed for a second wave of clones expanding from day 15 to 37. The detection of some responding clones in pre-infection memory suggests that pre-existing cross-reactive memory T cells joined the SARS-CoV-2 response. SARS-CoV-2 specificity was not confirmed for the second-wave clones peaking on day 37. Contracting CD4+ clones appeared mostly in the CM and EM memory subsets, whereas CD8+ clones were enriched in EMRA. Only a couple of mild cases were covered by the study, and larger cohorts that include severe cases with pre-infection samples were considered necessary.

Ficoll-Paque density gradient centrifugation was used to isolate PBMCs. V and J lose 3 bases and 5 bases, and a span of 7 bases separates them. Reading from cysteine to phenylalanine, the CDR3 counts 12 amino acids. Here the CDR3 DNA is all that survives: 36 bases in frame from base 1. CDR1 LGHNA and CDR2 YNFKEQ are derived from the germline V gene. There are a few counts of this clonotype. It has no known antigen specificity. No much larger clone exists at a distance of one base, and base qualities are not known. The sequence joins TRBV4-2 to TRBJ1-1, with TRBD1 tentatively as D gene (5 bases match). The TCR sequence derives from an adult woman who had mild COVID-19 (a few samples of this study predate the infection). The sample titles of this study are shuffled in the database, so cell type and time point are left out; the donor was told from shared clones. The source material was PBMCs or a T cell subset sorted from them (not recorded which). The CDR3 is CASSHWGTEAFF. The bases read TGTGCCAGCAGCCACTGGGGGACTGAAGCTTTCTTT.